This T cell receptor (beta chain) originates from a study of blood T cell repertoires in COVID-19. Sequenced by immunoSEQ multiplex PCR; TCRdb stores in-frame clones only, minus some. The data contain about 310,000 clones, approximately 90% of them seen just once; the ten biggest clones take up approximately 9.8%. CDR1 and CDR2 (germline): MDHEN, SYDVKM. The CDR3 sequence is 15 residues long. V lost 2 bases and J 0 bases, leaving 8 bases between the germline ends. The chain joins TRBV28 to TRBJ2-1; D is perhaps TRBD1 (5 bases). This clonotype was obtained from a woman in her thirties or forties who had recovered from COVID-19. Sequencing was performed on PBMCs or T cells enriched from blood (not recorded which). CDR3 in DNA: TGTGCCAGCAGTTTAACAGGCCCCTCCTACAATGAGCAGTTCTTC. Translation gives CASSLTGPSYNEQFF.